One and the same sample provided the 15 T cell receptor beta chains below, sequenced in a study of blood T cell repertoires in COVID-19. Some clones are missing from TCRdb's copy, which holds only in-frame ones; the method was immunoSEQ multiplex PCR. The repertoire has around 260,000 clones, 90% to 95% of them found once; the top ten carry 2.2%. Sequencing was carried out using peripheral blood. These receptor sequences come from a woman under 40 with COVID-19, enrolled during active disease.

The chain employs TRBV9 and TRBJ1-1; D might be TRBD1 (5 bases). The CDR3 extends over 13 amino acids. V was pared by 0 bases and J by 11 bases, with 14 bases between. Germline V gene lookup returns CDR1 SGDLS and CDR2 YYNGEE. The CDR3 coding sequence is TGTGCCAGCAGCGTAGATAGGGGCGGAGTGGCTTTCTTT. Translated: CASSVDRGGVAFF.

J is TRBJ1-2 and V is TRBV3-1 (or the pseudogene TRBV3-2); 8 bases match TRBD1. Looked up from germline, CDR1 is LGHDT and CDR2 is YNNKEL (reference sequence). The CDR3 spans 15 residues. The ends lost 4 bases at V and 5 bases at J; junction bases unmatched: 9. The CDR3 nucleotides are TGTGCCAGCAGCCCGCCAATCGGACAGGGTTATGGCTACACCTTC. Translated: CASSPPIGQGYGYTF.

The chain couples TRBV7-7 to TRBJ2-2, with D perhaps TRBD2 (5 bases). Germline V gene data show CDR1 as SSHAT and CDR2 as FNYEAQ (reference sequence). V lost 4 bases and J lost 7, with 13 bases in between. The CDR3 totals 14 residues. The CDR3 nucleotides read TGTGCCAGCAGCTACCACGAGGGAATCGGGGAGCTGTTTTTT. Its protein product is CASSYHEGIGELFF.

This clone was recorded once. The rearrangement joins TRBV5-1 to TRBJ1-6; D gene uncertain. The CDR3 sequence is 15 residues long. Trimming took off 0 bases at V and 5 bases at J, with 9 bases between the two ends. Germline V CDR1 and CDR2: SGHRS, YFSETQ. The DNA of the CDR3 is TGCGCCAGCAGCTTGGCCCGGAGCGATAATTCACCCCTCCACTTT. Protein: CASSLARSDNSPLHF.

The rearrangement links TRBV5-4 to TRBJ2-7; TRBD1 matches 10 bases. The CDR3 totals 14 residues. Germline V gene lookup returns CDR1 SGHNT and CDR2 YYREEE (reference sequence). With V trimmed by 4 bases and J by 5 bases, 6 bases remained unmatched. CDR3 in DNA: TGTGCCAGCAGCCTTCCGGGACAGGGGAACGAGCAGTACTTC. This gives the protein CASSLPGQGNEQYF. The entire variable domain, with the rest obtained from reference TRBV5-4 and TRBJ2-7, is as follows: ETGVTQSPTHLIKTRGQQVTLRCSSQSGHNTVSWYQQALGQGPQFIFQYYREEENGRGNFPPRFSGLQFPNYSSELNVNALELDDSALYLCASSLPGQGNEQYFGPGTRLTVT.

The chain couples TRBV19 to TRBJ1-2; maybe TRBD1 (6 bases). V was trimmed by 3 bases and J by 6 bases, leaving 14 bases between them. There are 14 residues in the CDR3. Germline-derived CDR1 and CDR2 are LNHDA and SQIVND (reference sequence). DNA of the CDR3: TGTGCCAGTAGTATGGCTAGGCCAGGGGATGGCTACACCTTC. Residues: CASSMARPGDGYTF.

J is TRBJ2-2 and V is TRBV14; D not certain. V lost 7 bases and J lost 3, with 18 bases in between. CDR1 and CDR2 (germline): SGHDN, FVKESK. This CDR3 is built from 16 residues. CDR3 bases: TGTGCCAGCAAGGCTAGTCCCTCTATCGACACCGGGGAGCTGTTTTTT. Protein: CASKASPSIDTGELFF.

This chain connects TRBV19 to TRBJ1-2; D remains unclear. The CDR3 extends over 11 amino acids. V was shortened by 3 bases and J by 7 bases, with 6 bases between the two germline ends. From germline, CDR1 is LNHDA and CDR2 SQIVND (reference sequence). The CDR3 sequence is CASSIGVGYTF. In DNA, the CDR3 is TGTGCCAGTAGTATCGGGGTTGGCTACACCTTC.

The chain carries TRBV10-3 and TRBJ1-4, with TRBD1 identical over 11 bases. The germline V gene has CDR1 ENHRY and CDR2 SYGVKD. The CDR3 extends over 16 amino acids. Trimming at V came to 5 bases and at J to 3 bases, leaving 5 bases not matched to a gene. The CDR3 DNA is TGTGCCATCAGTAGGGGACAGGGGGGTGCTAATGAAAAACTGTTTTTT. It translates to CAISRGQGGANEKLFF.

V usage is TRBV3-1 (or the pseudogene TRBV3-2) and J usage is TRBJ1-2; D unresolved. This CDR3 comprises 15 residues. CDR1 is LGHDT, CDR2 YNNKEL, per germline (reference sequence). Trimming shortened V by 0 bases and J by 5 bases, and 13 bases separated the two germline ends. This chain's CDR3 is CASSQDPGVWYGYTF. In DNA form, the CDR3 reads TGTGCCAGCAGCCAAGATCCGGGAGTATGGTATGGCTACACCTTC.

This clone was recorded a few times. The J gene is TRBJ2-2, the V gene TRBV7-7; 13 nucleotides align to TRBD2. CDR1 SSHAT and CDR2 FNYEAQ come from the germline V gene (reference sequence). With 5 bases clipped from V and 6 bases from J, the junction kept 9 bases outside the gene matches. This CDR3 spans 17 amino acids. This CDR3 is CASSPYSGLAGPGELFF. The DNA for the CDR3 is TGTGCCAGCAGCCCTTACTCGGGACTAGCGGGACCCGGGGAGCTGTTTTTT.

This clone was seen a single time. The chain combines TRBV7-2 with TRBJ1-1; D unclear. The V and J ends lost 0 bases and 1 base respectively, with 9 bases between them. This CDR3 has 15 amino acids. The V gene's germline CDR1 is SGHTA and CDR2 FQGNSA. The CDR3 DNA sequence: TGTGCCAGCAGCTTAGCGTCGGGGAGGAACACTGAAGCTTTCTTT. Its protein product is CASSLASGRNTEAFF.

V gene TRBV14 combines with J gene TRBJ1-3, with 10 bases that match TRBD1. Germline lookup yields CDR1 SGHDN and CDR2 FVKESK. The CDR3 consists of 18 residues. V dropped 4 bases and J dropped 0; count of bases not matched to a gene: 9. The CDR3 DNA follows: TGTGCCAGCAGCCTTTCCGGGACAGGGGACCTCTCTGGAAACACCATATATTTT. It is translated as CASSLSGTGDLSGNTIYF.

The chain carries TRBV10-1 and TRBJ2-7, with 11 bases identical to TRBD1. The CDR3 extends over 16 amino acids. Unmatched junction bases numbered 6, after V lost 0 bases and J lost 5 bases. Germline loops: CDR1 WNHNN, CDR2 SYGVQD (reference sequence). CDR3 sequence (DNA): TGCGCCAGCAGTGAGTCGAGGACAGGGGGCTTTGACGAGCAGTACTTC. Protein product: CASSESRTGGFDEQYF.

The gene calls are TRBV5-6 and TRBJ2-7; D not certain. The CDR3 consists of 14 residues. CDR1 and CDR2 from the germline V gene are SGHDT and YYEEEE. V was cut by 0 bases and J by 5 bases, with 12 bases left in between. The CDR3 nucleotides read TGTGCCAGCAGCTTGGGTCCTTCACGGGACGAGCAGTACTTC. Its protein is CASSLGPSRDEQYF.